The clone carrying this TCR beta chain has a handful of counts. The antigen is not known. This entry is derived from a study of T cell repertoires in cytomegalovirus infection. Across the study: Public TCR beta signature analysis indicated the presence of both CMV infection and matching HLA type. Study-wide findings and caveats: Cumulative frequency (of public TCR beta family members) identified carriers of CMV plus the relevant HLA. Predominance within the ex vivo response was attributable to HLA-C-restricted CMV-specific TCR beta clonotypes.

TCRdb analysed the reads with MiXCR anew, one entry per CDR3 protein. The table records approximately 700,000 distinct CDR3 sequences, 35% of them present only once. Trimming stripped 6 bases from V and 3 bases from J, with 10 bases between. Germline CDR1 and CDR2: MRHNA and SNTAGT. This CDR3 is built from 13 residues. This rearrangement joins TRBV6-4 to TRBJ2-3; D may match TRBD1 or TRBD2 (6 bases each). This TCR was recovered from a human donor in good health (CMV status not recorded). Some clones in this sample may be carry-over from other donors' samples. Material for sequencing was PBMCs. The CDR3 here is CASSRGLTDTQYF. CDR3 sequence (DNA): TGTGCCAGCAGCCGGGGGCTTACAGATACGCAGTATTTT.